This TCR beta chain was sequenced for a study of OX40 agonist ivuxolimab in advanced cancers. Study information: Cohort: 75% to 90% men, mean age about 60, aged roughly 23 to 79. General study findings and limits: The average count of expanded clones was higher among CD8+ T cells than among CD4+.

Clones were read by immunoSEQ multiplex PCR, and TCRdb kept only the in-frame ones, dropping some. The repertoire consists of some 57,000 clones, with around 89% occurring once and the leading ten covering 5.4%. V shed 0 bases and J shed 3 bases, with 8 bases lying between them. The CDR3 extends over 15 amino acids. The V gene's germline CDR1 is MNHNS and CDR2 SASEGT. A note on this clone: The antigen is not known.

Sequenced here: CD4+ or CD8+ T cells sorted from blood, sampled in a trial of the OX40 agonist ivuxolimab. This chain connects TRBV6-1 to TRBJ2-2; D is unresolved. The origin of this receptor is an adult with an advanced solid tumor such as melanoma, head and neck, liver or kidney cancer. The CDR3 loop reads CASSEAWQHTGELFF. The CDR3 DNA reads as TGTGCCAGCAGTGAAGCGTGGCAGCACACCGGGGAGCTGTTTTTT.